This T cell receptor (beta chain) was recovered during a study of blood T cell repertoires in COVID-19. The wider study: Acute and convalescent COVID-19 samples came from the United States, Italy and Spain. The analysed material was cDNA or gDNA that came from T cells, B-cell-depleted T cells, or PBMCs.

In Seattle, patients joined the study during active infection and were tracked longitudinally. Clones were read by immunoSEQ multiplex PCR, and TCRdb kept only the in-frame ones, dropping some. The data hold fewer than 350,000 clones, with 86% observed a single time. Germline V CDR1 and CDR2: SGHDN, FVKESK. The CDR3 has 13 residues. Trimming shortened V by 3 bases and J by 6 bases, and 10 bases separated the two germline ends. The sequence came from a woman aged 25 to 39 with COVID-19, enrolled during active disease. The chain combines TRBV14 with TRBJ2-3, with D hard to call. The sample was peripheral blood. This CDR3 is CASSHPTRDTQYF. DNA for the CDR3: TGTGCCAGCAGCCATCCCACGCGGGATACGCAGTATTTT.